This T cell receptor beta chain is drawn from a study of shared clonotypes between healthy human individuals. Study results and caveats: The diversity represented, both genetic and in exposure history, was limited by few donors. It was observed that roughly 5.1% of naive CD4 clonotypes were shared across several donors.

Partitioning of CD4+ cells yielded a CD45RA+ naive subset and a CD45RA-negative memory subset. In germline, CDR1 is SGHDN, CDR2 FVKESK. This CDR3 region has 15 residues. J was trimmed by 7 bases and V by 3 bases; bases with no gene match: 7. In this sample, this clone turned up a few times. Its target is unknown. Original processing methods: ImmunoSEQ only sent back junction sequences with no quality scores, so filtering was done differently. Clones were sequenced by immunoSEQ multiplex PCR, and TCRdb holds only the in-frame ones, with some missing. V and J calls and clone size are given by that table; D and trimming were obtained from the DNA. The profile shows hundreds of thousands of clones, around 73% of them singletons.

The chain carries TRBV14 and TRBJ2-1; 9 nucleotides line up with TRBD2. The TCR was taken from a woman aged 25 to 39 in good health. The source material was memory CD4+ T cells sorted from blood. Subset given: CD45RA-negative fraction. This chain's CDR3 is CASSHETSGWNEQFF. The CDR3 DNA reads TGTGCCAGCAGCCACGAGACTAGCGGATGGAATGAGCAGTTCTTC.